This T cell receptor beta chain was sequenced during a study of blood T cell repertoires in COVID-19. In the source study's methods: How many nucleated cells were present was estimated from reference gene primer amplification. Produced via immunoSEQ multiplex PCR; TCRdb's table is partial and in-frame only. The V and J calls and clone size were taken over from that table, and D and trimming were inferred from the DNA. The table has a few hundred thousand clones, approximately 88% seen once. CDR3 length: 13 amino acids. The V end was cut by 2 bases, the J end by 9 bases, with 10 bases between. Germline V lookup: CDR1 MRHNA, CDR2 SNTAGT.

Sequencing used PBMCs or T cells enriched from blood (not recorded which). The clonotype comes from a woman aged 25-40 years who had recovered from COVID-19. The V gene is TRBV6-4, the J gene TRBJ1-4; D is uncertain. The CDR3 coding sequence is TGTGCCAGCAGTGACCAGGTCGGCAAAAAACTGTTTTTT. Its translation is CASSDQVGKKLFF.